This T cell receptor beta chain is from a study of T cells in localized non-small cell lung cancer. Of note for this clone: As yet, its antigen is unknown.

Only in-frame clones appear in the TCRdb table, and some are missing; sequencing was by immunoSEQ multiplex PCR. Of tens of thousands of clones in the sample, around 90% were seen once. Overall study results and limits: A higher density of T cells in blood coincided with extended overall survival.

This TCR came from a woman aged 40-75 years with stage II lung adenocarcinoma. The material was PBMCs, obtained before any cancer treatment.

CDR3 in DNA: TGTGCCAGTAGACCGAGACCCGGCCGGGACACTGAAGCTTTCTTT. Its translation: CASRPRPGRDTEAFF. The rearrangement links TRBV19 to TRBJ1-1; the D is unclear. CDR3 size: 15 residues. Trimming stripped 6 bases from V and 3 bases from J, with 17 bases between. Germline-derived CDR1 and CDR2 are LNHDA and SQIVND (reference sequence).